This T cell receptor (beta chain) was sequenced for a study of shared clonotypes between healthy human individuals. Overall study findings and caveats: Generally, naive subsets (rather than memory subsets) showed larger estimated richness.

This clone turned up a few times. What it binds is not known. Clones were sequenced by immunoSEQ multiplex PCR, and TCRdb holds only the in-frame ones, with some missing. The data contain about 960,000 clones, over 75% of them seen just once; the ten biggest clones take up around 1.5%. CDR1 is SGHTA and CDR2 is FQGNSA in the germline V gene. CDR3 length: 15 residues. The trim removed 5 bases at V and 7 bases at J, leaving 8 bases unmatched. A CD45RA-negative memory subset and a CD45RA+ naive subset were separated from the CD4+ cells. This rearrangement joins TRBV7-2 to TRBJ1-5, with TRBD1 identical over 10 bases. This TCR was sampled from a young man in good health. Specimen: memory CD4+ T cells sorted from blood. Subset noted: CD45RA-negative fraction. The CDR3 bases are TGTGCCAGCAGCGAACCGGGACAGGGGTCACAGCCCCAGCATTTT. As protein: CASSEPGQGSQPQHF.